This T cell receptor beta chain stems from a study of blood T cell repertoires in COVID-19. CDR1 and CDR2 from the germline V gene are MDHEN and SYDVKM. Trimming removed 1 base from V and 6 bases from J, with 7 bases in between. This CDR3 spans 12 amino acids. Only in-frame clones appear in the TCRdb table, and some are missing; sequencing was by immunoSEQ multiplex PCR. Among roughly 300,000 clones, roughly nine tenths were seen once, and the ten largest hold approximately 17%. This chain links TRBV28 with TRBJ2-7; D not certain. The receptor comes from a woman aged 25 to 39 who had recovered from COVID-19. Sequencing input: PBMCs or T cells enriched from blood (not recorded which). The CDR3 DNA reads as TGTGCCAGCAGTTTATTCAGTCGCGAGCAGTACTTC. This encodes CASSLFSREQYF.